Below are 6 T cell receptor beta chains sequenced from a single sample in a study of T cells in localized non-small cell lung cancer. Sequencing was performed with immunoSEQ multiplex PCR; in TCRdb, only in-frame clones are kept and a portion is missing. The table records about 34,000 clones, 85% to 90% of them present only once. Sequenced material: peripheral blood, taken before any cancer treatment. The receptors shown here come from a woman aged 35 to 75 with stage I lung adenocarcinoma.

The chain's CDR3 is CASRRLAGGIRSGANVLTF. CDR3 DNA: TGTGCCAGCAGGCGACTAGCGGGGGGTATTCGGTCTGGGGCCAACGTCCTGACTTTC. This chain uses TRBV27 with TRBJ2-6, with 13 nucleotides matching TRBD2. Germline V lookup: CDR1 MNHEY, CDR2 SMNVEV (reference sequence). After removal of 6 bases from V and 1 base from J, the junction contained 9 bases not matched to a gene. CDR3 length: 19 residues.

This clone was picked up one time. The J gene is TRBJ2-7, the V gene TRBV6-5, with TRBD2 matching 8 bases. Germline V gene data show CDR1 as MNHEY and CDR2 as SVGAGI. The CDR3 extends over 13 amino acids. Trimming cost V 4 bases and J 7 bases; bases outside gene matches: 6. The CDR3 reads CASSFTPGGEQYF. The CDR3 DNA is TGTGCCAGCAGTTTCACACCGGGGGGGGAGCAGTACTTC.

The genes are TRBV28 and TRBJ2-7; D is unclear. The CDR3 consists of 12 residues. V lost 4 bases to trimming and J lost 7 bases, with 11 bases between them. Germline CDR1 reads MDHEN; CDR2 reads SYDVKM. The CDR3 is CASSYISEEQYF. In DNA form, the CDR3 reads TGTGCCAGCAGTTATATCTCGGAGGAGCAGTACTTC.

In this sample, this clone turned up once. V is TRBV7-9 and J is TRBJ1-5; no reliable D call. The CDR3 is made up of 13 amino acids. V lost 1 base and J lost 4, with 5 bases in between. Germline loops: CDR1 SEHNR, CDR2 FQNEAQ (reference sequence). Here the CDR3 reads CASSLGLNQPQHF. The CDR3 DNA follows: TGTGCCAGCAGCTTAGGACTGAATCAGCCCCAGCATTTT.

The genes are TRBV5-1 and TRBJ2-7; D is ambiguous. The CDR3 is 13 amino acids. The germline V gene encodes CDR1 SGHRS and CDR2 YFSETQ. The V gene lost 7 bases and the J gene lost 5 bases, with 16 bases spanning the gap. CDR3 sequence (DNA): TGCGCCAGCGGCCAGGACCTCAGTAACGAGCAGTACTTC. Translating it yields CASGQDLSNEQYF.

The chain combines TRBV27 with TRBJ2-1; D call uncertain. The CDR3 loop spans 15 amino acids. The germline V gene has CDR1 MNHEY and CDR2 SMNVEV (reference sequence). Trimming shortened V by 3 bases and J by 0 bases, and 9 bases separated the two germline ends. The CDR3 loop reads CASSFSESSYNEQFF. In nucleotides, the CDR3 is TGTGCCAGCAGTTTTTCGGAAAGCTCCTACAATGAGCAGTTCTTC.